These T cell receptor beta chains were read from a single sample in a study of T-cell memory formation after mild COVID-19. MiXCR, applied by TCRdb to the 5' RACE reads, yields one record per CDR3 protein. Among 100,000 to 150,000 distinct CDR3 sequences listed, about 6.5% were seen once. Source material: PBMCs or a T cell subset sorted from them (not recorded which). All receptors come from an adult woman who had mild COVID-19 (a few samples of this study predate the infection). Cell type and time point are not known. The CDR3 runs from the conserved cysteine through the conserved F or W. D genes are given only for firm matches. Not all rows give a size; the values are once, few, many and, for expanded clones, a class.

V gene: TRBV20-1; D gene: TRBD2; clone size: few; J gene: TRBJ2-5; CDR3 length: 14; CDR3 protein: CSAPGEAGGETQYF; CDR3 DNA: TGCAGTGCCCCCGGGGAAGCGGGAGGAGAGACCCAGTACTTC
V gene: TRBV24-1; D gene: TRBD2; clone size: few; J gene: TRBJ2-1; CDR3 length: 16; CDR3 protein: CATSDAQAGGHNEQFF; CDR3 DNA: TGTGCCACCAGTGATGCCCAAGCGGGGGGCCACAATGAGCAGTTCTTC
V gene: TRBV7-2; D gene: TRBD2; clone size: many; J gene: TRBJ2-2; CDR3 length: 15; CDR3 protein: CASSTWTSDTGELFF; CDR3 DNA: TGTGCCAGCAGCACCTGGACTAGTGACACCGGGGAGCTGTTTTTT
V gene: TRBV6-2/TRBV6-3; D gene: TRBD2; clone size: few; J gene: TRBJ2-1; CDR3 length: 16; CDR3 protein: CASSSGLAGPYNEQFF; CDR3 DNA: TGTGCCAGCTCCTCGGGACTAGCGGGACCTTACAATGAGCAGTTCTTC
V gene: TRBV5-6; D gene: -; clone size: many; J gene: TRBJ2-7; CDR3 length: 13; CDR3 protein: CASSLERGWEQYF; CDR3 DNA: TGTGCCAGCAGCTTGGAGAGGGGGTGGGAGCAGTACTTC
V gene: TRBV25-1; D gene: -; clone size: -; J gene: TRBJ2-1; CDR3 length: 12; CDR3 protein: CASSPIGNEQFF; CDR3 DNA: TGTGCCAGCAGCCCGATCGGGAATGAGCAGTTCTTC
V gene: TRBV7-3; D gene: -; clone size: many; J gene: TRBJ2-5; CDR3 length: 13; CDR3 protein: CASSFVGGETQYF; CDR3 DNA: TGTGCCAGCAGTTTTGTAGGGGGAGAGACCCAGTACTTC
V gene: TRBV7-9; D gene: -; clone size: many; J gene: TRBJ2-2; CDR3 length: 12; CDR3 protein: CASSRGTGELFF; CDR3 DNA: TGTGCCAGCAGTCGGGGCACCGGGGAGCTGTTTTTT
V gene: TRBV6-5; D gene: -; clone size: -; J gene: TRBJ1-1; CDR3 length: 16; CDR3 protein: CASRTPSAGANTEAFF; CDR3 DNA: TGTGCCAGCAGAACCCCGAGCGCAGGCGCGAACACTGAAGCTTTCTTT
V gene: TRBV7-2; D gene: TRBD2; clone size: many; J gene: TRBJ2-1; CDR3 length: 14; CDR3 protein: CASSSYSGDNEQFF; CDR3 DNA: TGTGCCAGCAGCTCCTATAGCGGGGACAATGAGCAGTTCTTC
V gene: TRBV6-2/TRBV6-3; D gene: TRBD2; clone size: -; J gene: TRBJ2-1; CDR3 length: 16; CDR3 protein: CASIRRAGGAYNEQFF; CDR3 DNA: TGTGCCAGCATCCGGCGGGCGGGAGGGGCCTACAATGAGCAGTTCTTC
V gene: TRBV5-1; D gene: TRBD2; clone size: few; J gene: TRBJ2-1; CDR3 length: 15; CDR3 protein: CASSPRLAGENEQFF; CDR3 DNA: TGCGCCAGCAGCCCCAGACTAGCGGGGGAAAATGAGCAGTTCTTC
V gene: TRBV12-3/TRBV12-4; D gene: TRBD2; clone size: many; J gene: TRBJ2-2; CDR3 length: 15; CDR3 protein: CASSLLLAGAGELFF; CDR3 DNA: TGTGCCAGCAGTTTGTTACTAGCGGGAGCCGGGGAGCTGTTTTTT
V gene: TRBV11-2; D gene: TRBD1; clone size: few; J gene: TRBJ2-3; CDR3 length: 16; CDR3 protein: CASSLAGTGVWDTQYF; CDR3 DNA: TGTGCCAGCAGCTTAGCCGGGACAGGGGTATGGGATACGCAGTATTTT
V gene: TRBV10-3; D gene: TRBD2; clone size: few; J gene: TRBJ2-3; CDR3 length: 15; CDR3 protein: CAISELPGGTDTQYF; CDR3 DNA: TGTGCCATCAGTGAGTTGCCGGGGGGAACAGATACGCAGTATTTT
V gene: TRBV29-1; D gene: -; clone size: -; J gene: TRBJ2-3; CDR3 length: 13; CDR3 protein: CSVDRTSTDTQYF; CDR3 DNA: TGCAGCGTTGATCGGACTAGCACAGATACGCAGTATTTT
V gene: TRBV29-1; D gene: TRBD1; clone size: few; J gene: TRBJ2-2; CDR3 length: 14; CDR3 protein: CSVLDRGNTGELFF; CDR3 DNA: TGCAGCGTTTTGGACAGGGGGAACACCGGGGAGCTGTTTTTT
V gene: TRBV18; D gene: TRBD2; clone size: many; J gene: TRBJ2-7; CDR3 length: 15; CDR3 protein: CASSPGRGFSYEQYF; CDR3 DNA: TGTGCCAGCTCACCAGGGAGGGGCTTTTCCTACGAGCAGTACTTC
V gene: TRBV7-2; D gene: TRBD2; clone size: many; J gene: TRBJ2-1; CDR3 length: 17; CDR3 protein: CASSLRTSGSSYNEQFF; CDR3 DNA: TGTGCCAGCAGCTTACGGACTAGCGGAAGCTCCTACAATGAGCAGTTCTTC
V gene: TRBV5-4; D gene: TRBD1; clone size: few; J gene: TRBJ1-5; CDR3 length: 19; CDR3 protein: CASSWGDRGPLNSNQPQHF; CDR3 DNA: TGTGCCAGCAGCTGGGGGGACAGGGGACCTCTAAATAGCAATCAGCCCCAGCATTTT
V gene: TRBV5-1; D gene: -; clone size: -; J gene: TRBJ1-1; CDR3 length: 14; CDR3 protein: CASTFNTQNTEAFF; CDR3 DNA: TGCGCCAGCACCTTCAATACCCAGAACACTGAAGCTTTCTTT
V gene: TRBV5-6; D gene: -; clone size: few; J gene: TRBJ2-3; CDR3 length: 15; CDR3 protein: CASSLDGFSTDTQYF; CDR3 DNA: TGTGCCAGCAGCTTGGACGGGTTTAGCACAGATACGCAGTATTTT
V gene: TRBV3-1; D gene: TRBD2; clone size: many; J gene: TRBJ2-3; CDR3 length: 15; CDR3 protein: CASSPYGGGRDTQYF; CDR3 DNA: TGTGCCAGCAGCCCCTACGGCGGGGGACGGGATACGCAGTATTTT
V gene: TRBV29-1; D gene: -; clone size: few; J gene: TRBJ2-2; CDR3 length: 13; CDR3 protein: CSVGKRDTGELFF; CDR3 DNA: TGCAGCGTTGGAAAGCGGGACACCGGGGAGCTGTTTTTT
V gene: TRBV5-1; D gene: TRBD1; clone size: few; J gene: TRBJ1-2; CDR3 length: 15; CDR3 protein: CASSKGTGGTYGYTF; CDR3 DNA: TGCGCCAGCAGCAAAGGGACAGGGGGAACTTATGGCTACACCTTC
V gene: TRBV7-2; D gene: -; clone size: many; J gene: TRBJ1-3; CDR3 length: 15; CDR3 protein: CASSLQTGSGNTIYF; CDR3 DNA: TGTGCCAGCAGCTTACAGACAGGATCTGGAAACACCATATATTTT
V gene: TRBV25-1; D gene: TRBD2; clone size: few; J gene: TRBJ2-5; CDR3 length: 14; CDR3 protein: CASTTEGGRETQYF; CDR3 DNA: TGTGCCAGCACAACCGAGGGCGGGAGAGAGACCCAGTACTTC
V gene: TRBV10-3; D gene: -; clone size: few; J gene: TRBJ1-2; CDR3 length: 13; CDR3 protein: CAIRTDGGQGYTF; CDR3 DNA: TGTGCCATCAGAACTGACGGCGGTCAGGGCTACACCTTC
V gene: TRBV5-1; D gene: TRBD1; clone size: many; J gene: TRBJ2-2; CDR3 length: 15; CDR3 protein: CASSSGTGGTGELFF; CDR3 DNA: TGCGCCAGCAGCTCCGGGACAGGGGGCACCGGGGAGCTGTTTTTT
V gene: TRBV10-3; D gene: -; clone size: -; J gene: TRBJ2-7; CDR3 length: 11; CDR3 protein: CAIKRGYEQYF; CDR3 DNA: TGTGCCATCAAAAGGGGATACGAGCAGTACTTC
V gene: TRBV24-1; D gene: TRBD2; clone size: -; J gene: TRBJ2-3; CDR3 length: 17; CDR3 protein: CATSATASGLSTDTQYF; CDR3 DNA: TGTGCCACCAGTGCCACCGCTAGCGGTCTCAGCACAGATACGCAGTATTTT
V gene: TRBV29-1; D gene: TRBD1; clone size: few; J gene: TRBJ2-2; CDR3 length: 15; CDR3 protein: CSGTVTGGGTGELFF; CDR3 DNA: TGCAGCGGGACCGTGACAGGGGGTGGGACCGGGGAGCTGTTTTTT
V gene: TRBV11-3; D gene: -; clone size: few; J gene: TRBJ2-1; CDR3 length: 15; CDR3 protein: CASSFNFGPYNEQFF; CDR3 DNA: TGTGCCAGCAGCTTCAACTTCGGCCCTTACAATGAGCAGTTCTTC
V gene: TRBV20-1; D gene: -; clone size: -; J gene: TRBJ2-4; CDR3 length: 15; CDR3 protein: CSARDARIGGNIQYF; CDR3 DNA: TGCAGTGCTAGAGATGCCCGAATCGGAGGAAACATTCAGTACTTC
V gene: TRBV7-2; D gene: -; clone size: few; J gene: TRBJ1-1; CDR3 length: 15; CDR3 protein: CASSYPWGTGAEAFF; CDR3 DNA: TGTGCCAGCAGCTACCCCTGGGGGACGGGCGCTGAAGCTTTCTTT
V gene: TRBV29-1; D gene: -; clone size: many; J gene: TRBJ1-1; CDR3 length: 13; CDR3 protein: CSGGQGGDTEAFF; CDR3 DNA: TGCAGCGGTGGCCAGGGTGGGGACACTGAAGCTTTCTTT
V gene: TRBV7-2; D gene: -; clone size: many; J gene: TRBJ2-4; CDR3 length: 16; CDR3 protein: CASSLEHRGAKNIQYF; CDR3 DNA: TGTGCCAGCAGCTTGGAACACCGCGGGGCCAAAAACATTCAGTACTTC
V gene: TRBV7-2; D gene: -; clone size: few; J gene: TRBJ1-1; CDR3 length: 15; CDR3 protein: CASSLEGGLNTEAFF; CDR3 DNA: TGTGCCAGCAGCTTAGAGGGAGGGTTGAACACTGAAGCTTTCTTT
V gene: TRBV12-3/TRBV12-4; D gene: -; clone size: -; J gene: TRBJ2-5; CDR3 length: 13; CDR3 protein: CASTGTTQETQYF; CDR3 DNA: TGTGCCAGCACCGGGACGACCCAAGAGACCCAGTACTTC
V gene: TRBV7-2; D gene: -; clone size: few; J gene: TRBJ2-1; CDR3 length: 15; CDR3 protein: CASSLAVGAVNEQFF; CDR3 DNA: TGTGCCAGCAGCTTAGCCGTGGGGGCCGTCAATGAGCAGTTCTTC
V gene: TRBV11-2; D gene: -; clone size: -; J gene: TRBJ2-4; CDR3 length: 15; CDR3 protein: CASSLNNLAKNIQYF; CDR3 DNA: TGTGCCAGCAGCTTAAACAACCTAGCCAAAAACATTCAGTACTTC
V gene: TRBV30; D gene: -; clone size: few; J gene: TRBJ2-1; CDR3 length: 11; CDR3 protein: CAWRKVSEQFF; CDR3 DNA: TGTGCCTGGAGAAAGGTCTCCGAGCAGTTCTTC
V gene: TRBV5-1; D gene: TRBD2; clone size: -; J gene: TRBJ2-2; CDR3 length: 17; CDR3 protein: CASSLTLAGGLSGELFF; CDR3 DNA: TGCGCCAGCAGCTTGACTCTAGCGGGGGGCCTATCCGGGGAGCTGTTTTTT
V gene: TRBV7-9; D gene: -; clone size: many; J gene: TRBJ2-1; CDR3 length: 14; CDR3 protein: CASSPPDRYNEQFF; CDR3 DNA: TGTGCCAGCAGCCCCCCGGACAGATACAATGAGCAGTTCTTC
V gene: TRBV7-2; D gene: -; clone size: few; J gene: TRBJ1-5; CDR3 length: 15; CDR3 protein: CASSLVGRSNQPQHF; CDR3 DNA: TGTGCCAGCAGCTTAGTGGGTAGGAGCAATCAGCCCCAGCATTTT